The TCR beta chain described here comes from a study of blood T cell repertoires in COVID-19. TCRdb's copy holds only in-frame clones and misses some; the assay was immunoSEQ multiplex PCR. This table has 180,000 or so clones, approximately 86% appearing once. CDR3 length equals 14 residues. V gave up 5 bases and J gave up 4 bases, with 15 bases separating them. Looked up from germline, CDR1 is MNHEY and CDR2 is SMNVEV (reference sequence). V is TRBV27 and J is TRBJ2-7; D might be TRBD1 (7 bases). This sequence was found in a man aged 55 to 70 with acute or convalescent COVID-19. Material: peripheral blood. CDR3 bases: TGTGCCAGCAGTCGCCAGGGGGGTGGGTACGAGCAGTACTTC. Translated: CASSRQGGGYEQYF.